This T cell receptor beta chain was identified in a study of beta chain features in type 1 diabetes. Study-wide findings and caveats: The VDJ junctions of type 1 diabetes patients carried fewer insertions and more deletions.

The entirety of the isolated RNA underwent reverse transcription, so expressed TCRB transcripts were sequenced. TCRdb keeps only in-frame clones here, not all; method: immunoSEQ multiplex PCR. The sample holds around 400,000 clones, around 15% seen once. This clone was seen more than once but under ten times. Its antigen remains unknown. This sample includes further DNA sequences coding for the same CDR3. The CDR3 loop spans 13 amino acids. The germline CDR1 and CDR2 sequences are SQVTM and ANQGSEA. Trimming removed 4 bases at V and 3 bases at J, with 13 bases between. The sequencing input was naive CD4+ T cells from blood. The sequence came from a woman aged 18 to 35 in good health. The chain couples TRBV29-1 to TRBJ2-7, with a possible D match to TRBD1 (7 bases). The CDR3 region has the DNA TGCAGCGTTGCGCCAGGGGGGAGCTACGAGCAGTACTTC. Translation: CSVAPGGSYEQYF.